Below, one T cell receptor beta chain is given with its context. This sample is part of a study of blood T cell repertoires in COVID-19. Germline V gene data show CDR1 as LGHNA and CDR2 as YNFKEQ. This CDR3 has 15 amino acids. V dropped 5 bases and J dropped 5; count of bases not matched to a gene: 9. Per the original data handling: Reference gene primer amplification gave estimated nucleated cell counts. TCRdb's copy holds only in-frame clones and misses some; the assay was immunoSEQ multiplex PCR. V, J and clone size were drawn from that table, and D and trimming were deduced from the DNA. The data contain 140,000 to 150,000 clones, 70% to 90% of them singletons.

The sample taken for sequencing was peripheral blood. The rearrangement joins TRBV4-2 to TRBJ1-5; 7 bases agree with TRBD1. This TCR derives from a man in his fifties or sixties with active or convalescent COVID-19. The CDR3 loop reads CASSARQGDDQPQHF. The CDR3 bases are TGTGCCAGCAGCGCTCGACAGGGTGACGATCAGCCCCAGCATTTT.